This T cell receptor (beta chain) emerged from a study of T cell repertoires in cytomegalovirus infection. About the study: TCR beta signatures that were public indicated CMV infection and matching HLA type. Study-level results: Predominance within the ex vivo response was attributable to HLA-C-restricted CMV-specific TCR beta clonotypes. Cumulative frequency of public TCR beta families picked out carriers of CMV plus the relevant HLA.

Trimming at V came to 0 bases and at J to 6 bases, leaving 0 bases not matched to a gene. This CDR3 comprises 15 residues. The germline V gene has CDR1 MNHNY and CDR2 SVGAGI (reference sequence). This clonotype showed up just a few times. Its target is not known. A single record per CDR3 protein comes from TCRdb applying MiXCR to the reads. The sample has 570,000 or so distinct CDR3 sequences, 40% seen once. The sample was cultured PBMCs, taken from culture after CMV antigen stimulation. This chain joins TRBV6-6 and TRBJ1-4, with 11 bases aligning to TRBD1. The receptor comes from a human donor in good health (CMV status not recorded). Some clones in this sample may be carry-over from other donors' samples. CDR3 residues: CASSYSGQGDEKLFF. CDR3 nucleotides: TGTGCCAGCAGTTACTCGGGACAGGGGGATGAAAAACTGTTTTTT.